This TCR beta chain was retrieved from a study of blood T cell repertoires in COVID-19. Study information: Sites in the United States, Italy and Spain provided acute and convalescent COVID-19 samples. PBMCs, B-cell-depleted T cells, or T cells provided the cDNA or gDNA that made up the material.

The CDR3 is 15 amino acids. J gave up 9 bases and V 7 bases, and 12 bases lay outside the gene matches. The germline V gene has CDR1 MNHNS and CDR2 SASEGT. As originally analysed: Researchers report that nucleated cell counts were estimated from reference gene primer amplification. Sequencing was performed with immunoSEQ multiplex PCR; in TCRdb, only in-frame clones are kept and a portion is missing. Clonal size and the V and J genes are those of that table, whereas D and trimming came from the DNA. The table shows about 99,000 clones, with 89% occurring only once. Specimen: peripheral blood. The V gene is TRBV6-1, the J gene TRBJ1-6; TRBD1 matches 7 bases. The sequence came from a woman older than 75 in a cohort sampled during active COVID-19. The CDR3: CASTRDRVIGSPLHF. CDR3 nucleotide sequence: TGTGCCAGCACCAGAGACAGGGTTATAGGTTCACCCCTCCACTTT.